This entry lists 28 T cell receptor beta chains sequenced from one sample in a study of blood T cell repertoires in COVID-19. The assay was immunoSEQ multiplex PCR, and TCRdb's table has in-frame clones only and misses some. This sample has about 170,000 clones, with under 80% found just once. Sequencing input: peripheral blood. These receptors all come from a man between 65 and 80 years old with acute or convalescent COVID-19.

The chain uses TRBV5-4 and TRBJ1-1, with a tentative D call TRBD1 (5 bases). V dropped 4 bases and J dropped 6 bases, with 13 bases sitting between them. CDR1 SGHNT and CDR2 YYREEE come from the germline V gene (reference sequence). This CDR3 has 13 amino acids. CDR3 amino acids: CASSLRVSAEAFF. CDR3 nucleotide sequence: TGTGCCAGCAGCCTCAGGGTGTCGGCTGAAGCTTTCTTT. The complete variable domain, with remaining parts taken from reference TRBV5-4 and TRBJ1-1, reads ETGVTQSPTHLIKTRGQQVTLRCSSQSGHNTVSWYQQALGQGPQFIFQYYREEENGRGNFPPRFSGLQFPNYSSELNVNALELDDSALYLCASSLRVSAEAFFGQGTRLTVV.

The chain recombines TRBV15 with TRBJ1-1; TRBD1 aligns across 7 bases. Germline assignment: CDR1 LNHNV and CDR2 YYDKDF (reference sequence). J was trimmed by 0 bases and V by 0 bases; bases with no gene match: 1. CDR3 length equals 15 residues. CDR3 nucleotide sequence: TGTGCCACCAGCAGAGAGACAGGGATGAACACTGAAGCTTTCTTT. As protein: CATSRETGMNTEAFF.

J is TRBJ1-1 and V is TRBV7-6; no clear D. Germline-derived CDR1 and CDR2 are SGHVS and FNYEAQ. Trimming cost V 2 bases and J 3 bases, with 10 bases left between them. This CDR3 has 14 residues. The CDR3 DNA sequence: TGTGCCAGCAGCTTAAGTACGAGCCACACTGAAGCTTTCTTT. Amino acids: CASSLSTSHTEAFF.

Details on this clone: A junction end diverges from the germline sequence, so it may reflect a read error. The rearrangement uses TRBV6-1 and TRBJ2-6, with 8 bases that match TRBD2. Germline V gene sequence: CDR1 MNHNS, CDR2 SASEGT. The CDR3 runs 16 residues. The CDR3 here is CASSQAGGAGANVLTF. The DNA for the CDR3 is TGTGCCAGCAGTCAAGCCGGGGGGGCTGGGGCCAACGTCCTGACTTTC.

This chain uses TRBV9 with TRBJ2-1; 9 nucleotides align to TRBD1. V lost 4 bases and J lost 8; bases outside the gene matches: 7. CDR1 is SGDLS and CDR2 is YYNGEE in the germline V gene. This CDR3 is 14 amino acids long. CDR3 sequence (DNA): TGTGCCAGCAGCTCTCAGACAGGGGGGGATGAGCAGTTCTTC. This translates into CASSSQTGGDEQFF.

The chain links TRBV4-2 to TRBJ2-3, with D unresolved. Trimming took 0 bases from V and 1 from J, leaving 8 bases between them. Germline V CDR1 and CDR2: LGHNA, YNFKEQ. The CDR3 is made up of 15 amino acids. The CDR3 DNA is TGTGCCAGCAGCCAAGATGGTACGGGCACAGATACGCAGTATTTT. It translates to CASSQDGTGTDTQYF.

This clone was seen a handful of times. J is TRBJ2-5 and V is TRBV7-8, with 9 bases identical to TRBD2. This CDR3 contains 20 residues. The ends lost 1 base at V and 5 bases at J; junction bases unmatched: 20. From germline, CDR1 is SGHVS and CDR2 FQNEAQ. The CDR3 here is CASSLEVPAGLSGSFETQYF. The CDR3, as DNA: TGTGCCAGCAGCTTAGAAGTACCAGCCGGTCTTAGCGGGAGTTTCGAGACCCAGTACTTC. The full variable domain, rest sourced from reference TRBV7-8 and TRBJ2-5, is GAGVSQSPRYKVAKRGQDVALRCDPISGHVSLFWYQQALGQGPEFLTYFQNEAQLDKSGLPSDRFFAERPEGSVSTLKIQRTQQEDSAVYLCASSLEVPAGLSGSFETQYFGPGTRLLVL.

The rearrangement links TRBV28 to TRBJ1-2; 7 positions match TRBD1. CDR1 and CDR2 (germline): MDHEN, SYDVKM. The V and J ends lost 3 bases and 3 bases, in that order; junction bases with no gene match: 7. The CDR3 spans 15 residues. The CDR3 reads CASSFSGQAHYGYTF. The CDR3 DNA follows: TGTGCCAGCAGTTTCTCCGGACAGGCGCACTATGGCTACACCTTC.

V usage is TRBV9 and J usage is TRBJ2-1; D not resolved. The CDR3 length is 14 residues. Germline V gene lookup returns CDR1 SGDLS and CDR2 YYNGEE. Between the trimmed V and J ends, which lost 6 bases and 6 bases, there was a span of 16 bases. CDR3 region: CASTSSLVSNEQFF. CDR3 nucleotides: TGTGCCAGCACTAGTAGCTTAGTAAGCAATGAGCAGTTCTTC.

The chain has TRBV30 and TRBJ1-1; D may be TRBD1 (6 bases). CDR1 is GTSNPN and CDR2 is SVGIG in the germline V gene (reference sequence). This CDR3 has 11 amino acids. V shed 5 bases and J shed 7 bases, with 11 bases lying between them. This chain's CDR3 is CAWQQGDEAFF. The CDR3 region has the DNA TGTGCCTGGCAACAGGGTGATGAAGCTTTCTTT.

The gene calls are TRBV19 and TRBJ2-7; tentatively, D is TRBD1 (6 bases). CDR1 is LNHDA and CDR2 is SQIVND in the germline V gene (reference sequence). The V end lost 3 bases, the J end lost 1 base, and 13 bases lay between the germline ends. This CDR3 contains 15 residues. This CDR3 is CASSILVQGSYEQYF. The CDR3 nucleotides read TGTGCCAGTAGTATTTTGGTACAGGGATCCTACGAGCAGTACTTC.

A single count supports this clone. The chain is built from TRBV27 and TRBJ1-6; no reliable D call. CDR1 is MNHEY and CDR2 is SMNVEV in the germline V gene (reference sequence). V was shortened by 2 bases and J by 5 bases, with 16 bases between the two germline ends. The CDR3 spans 17 residues. The CDR3 spells CASSLITRTGNNSPLHF. DNA for the CDR3: TGTGCCAGCAGTTTAATCACCCGGACGGGGAATAATTCACCCCTCCACTTT.

The genes are TRBV5-8 and TRBJ2-3; TRBD1 matches 10 bases. Germline lookup yields CDR1 SGHTS and CDR2 YDEGEE. Trimming at V came to 0 bases and at J to 2 bases, leaving 3 bases not matched to a gene. This CDR3 spans 16 amino acids. The CDR3 sequence is CASSLGTGGVTDTQYF. In nucleotides, the CDR3 is TGTGCCAGCAGCTTGGGGACAGGGGGGGTCACAGATACGCAGTATTTT.

The chain uses TRBV2 and TRBJ1-4; perhaps TRBD1 as D (5 bases). Germline V gives CDR1 SNHLY, CDR2 FYNNEI. The CDR3 loop spans 13 amino acids. V lost 6 bases and J lost 2, with 7 bases in between. The CDR3 DNA is TGTGCCAGCAGGACAGACACTAATGAAAAACTGTTTTTT. Residues: CASRTDTNEKLFF.

The genes are TRBV11-3 and TRBJ2-7, with D uncertain. The CDR3 consists of 12 residues. Between the trimmed V and J ends, which lost 5 bases and 4 bases, there was a span of 9 bases. The V gene's germline CDR1 is SGHNT and CDR2 YENEEA. The CDR3 DNA reads as TGTGCCAGCAGCGTGCTAGGTTACGAGCAGTACTTC. Protein sequence: CASSVLGYEQYF.

Turning to this clone: The DNA is omitted, as the CDR3 cannot be located on it reliably, and the CDR3 follows TCRdb's listing. V gene TRBV28 combines with J gene TRBJ1-2; the D call TRBD1 from the table was never checked on the DNA. Inclusive of both ends, the CDR3 amounts to 15 amino acids. Germline loops: CDR1 MDHEN, CDR2 SYDVKM. CDR3 sequence: CASSSSTGAFYGYTF.

The chain carries TRBV24-1 and TRBJ2-6; no definite D call. The CDR3 length is 13 residues. V was clipped by 10 bases and J by 4 bases, with 10 bases between them. Germline CDR1 reads KGHDR; CDR2 reads SFDVKD. Written as DNA, the CDR3 is TGTGCCACTAGTAGCCTAGGGGCCAACGTCCTGACTTTC. This codes for CATSSLGANVLTF.

The rearrangement uses TRBV14 and TRBJ1-6; TRBD1 might be the D (5 bases). Per germline, CDR1 SGHDN and CDR2 FVKESK. Trimming left V 2 bases short and J 7 bases short, with 15 bases between. This CDR3 is 16 amino acids long. The CDR3 DNA reads as TGTGCCAGCAGCCAAACGGAGGGCAGGGTAAATTCACCCCTCCACTTT. Translated: CASSQTEGRVNSPLHF.

The CDR3: CASSPFLAGAGGELFF. DNA for the CDR3: TGTGCCAGCAGCCCCTTTCTTGCAGGGGCAGGCGGGGAGCTGTTTTTT. J is TRBJ2-2 and V is TRBV4-2, with D tentatively TRBD1 (6 bases). V was shortened by 4 bases and J by 7 bases, with 19 bases between the two germline ends. The CDR3 spans 16 residues. Germline V lookup: CDR1 LGHNA, CDR2 YNFKEQ.

This chain uses TRBV15 with TRBJ1-1; tentative D call: TRBD1 (6 bases). Trimming cost V 7 bases and J 0 bases, with 12 bases left between them. The CDR3 is made up of 14 amino acids. Germline lookup yields CDR1 LNHNV and CDR2 YYDKDF (reference sequence). CDR3 sequence reads: CATTKDRVNTEAFF. Written as DNA, the CDR3 is TGTGCCACCACCAAGGACAGAGTGAACACTGAAGCTTTCTTT.

The chain employs TRBV5-1 and TRBJ2-1, with a possible D match to TRBD2 (6 bases). V dropped 4 bases and J dropped 9 bases, with 17 bases sitting between them. The CDR3 is made up of 14 amino acids. CDR1 is SGHRS and CDR2 is YFSETQ in the germline V gene. The CDR3 coding sequence is TGCGCCAGCAGCCATGGGGACTTGGGGGGTGAGCAGTTCTTC. Amino acid sequence: CASSHGDLGGEQFF.

This clone occurred once. The chain has TRBV7-2 and TRBJ2-7, with 9 bases matching TRBD2. This CDR3 is 15 amino acids long. V lost 1 base to trimming and J lost 2 bases; unmatched junction nucleotides: 3. Germline V gene lookup returns CDR1 SGHTA and CDR2 FQGNSA. DNA of the CDR3: TGTGCCAGCAGCTTAGGGGCTAGCGGGACCTACGAGCAGTACTTC. This gives the protein CASSLGASGTYEQYF.

The chain recombines TRBV5-4 with TRBJ1-2; the D gene is possibly TRBD1 (6 bases). V gave up 3 bases and J gave up 1 base, with 10 bases separating them. This CDR3 spans 14 amino acids. Germline-derived CDR1 and CDR2 are SGHNT and YYREEE (reference sequence). The CDR3 DNA follows: TGTGCCAGCAGCTCCCCACAGGGTAACTATGGCTACACCTTC. Its protein is CASSSPQGNYGYTF.

The V and J genes are TRBV10-3 and TRBJ1-6; a possible D gene is TRBD1 (5 bases). The CDR3 spans 14 residues. Germline CDR1 reads ENHRY; CDR2 reads SYGVKD. V was pared by 0 bases and J by 10 bases, with 10 bases between. The CDR3 sequence: CAISESDGGSPLHF. The CDR3 DNA follows: TGTGCCATCAGTGAGTCCGACGGGGGGTCACCCCTCCACTTT.

The chain uses TRBV11-2 and TRBJ2-5; the match to TRBD1 covers 8 bases. The V and J ends lost 3 bases and 3 bases, in that order; junction bases with no gene match: 3. The germline CDR1 and CDR2 sequences are SGHAT and FQNNGV. This CDR3 is 14 amino acids long. Here the CDR3 DNA reads TGTGCCAGCAGCTTCGGACAGGGCAAAGAGACCCAGTACTTC. Translating it yields CASSFGQGKETQYF.

The chain employs TRBV5-1 and TRBJ2-1; 12 bases match TRBD2. Germline CDR1 SGHRS, CDR2 YFSETQ. Germline trimming cut 4 bases from V and 13 bases from J; bases unmatched to any gene: 9. CDR3 length: 14 amino acids. For the CDR3, the DNA is TGCGCCAGCAGCATAGCTAGCGGGGGGGCCAACCAGTTCTTC. Amino acid sequence: CASSIASGGANQFF.

The genes are TRBV29-1 and TRBJ1-2, with 9 bases fitting TRBD1. Germline assignment: CDR1 SQVTM and CDR2 ANQGSEA. Trimming cost V 4 bases and J 3 bases; bases outside gene matches: 6. This CDR3 has 14 residues. CDR3 protein: CSVVSDRGYYGYTF. The CDR3 region has the DNA TGCAGCGTTGTCTCGGACAGGGGTTACTATGGCTACACCTTC.

The V gene is TRBV5-1, the J gene TRBJ1-1; possibly TRBD1 for D (6 bases). V was trimmed by 0 bases and J by 1 base, leaving 10 bases between them. The CDR3 consists of 15 residues. In germline, CDR1 is SGHRS, CDR2 YFSETQ. The CDR3 sequence is CASSLAGTTNTEAFF. For the CDR3, the DNA is TGCGCCAGCAGCTTGGCTGGGACAACGAACACTGAAGCTTTCTTT.